The 25 T cell receptor beta chains below were found in one sample sequenced in a study of blood T cell repertoires in COVID-19. The table came from immunoSEQ multiplex PCR; TCRdb's copy has only in-frame clones and leaves some out. Of around 170,000 clones in the sample, about 85% were seen once. Sequenced material: peripheral blood. The source is a woman in her 30s with active or convalescent COVID-19.

V usage is TRBV12-3 or TRBV12-4 and J usage is TRBJ2-4, with D perhaps matching TRBD2 (6 bases). The V end lost 7 bases, the J end lost 5 bases, and 9 bases lay between the germline ends. This CDR3 spans 12 amino acids. The CDR3 loop is CASTGTENIQYF. CDR3 DNA sequence: TGTGCCAGCACCGGGACTGAAAACATTCAGTACTTC.

A few counts support this clone. The chain employs TRBV7-9 and TRBJ1-3; 9 bases fit TRBD1. Germline V gene lookup returns CDR1 SEHNR and CDR2 FQNEAQ (reference sequence). This CDR3 has 19 residues. V was pared by 3 bases and J by 1 base, with 13 bases of the junction left unmatched. For the CDR3, the DNA is TGTGCCAGCAGCTTCACACTATTACAGGGGGCCCCTTCTGGAAACACCATATATTTT. It is translated as CASSFTLLQGAPSGNTIYF. The whole variable domain, remainder taken from reference TRBV7-9 and TRBJ1-3, is DTGVSQNPRHKITKRGQNVTFRCDPISEHNRLYWYRQTLGQGPEFLTYFQNEAQLEKSRLLSDRFSAERPKGSFSTLEIQRTEQGDSAMYLCASSFTLLQGAPSGNTIYFGEGSWLTVV.

The rearrangement uses TRBV5-1 and TRBJ1-2, with D perhaps TRBD1 (6 bases). There are 15 residues in the CDR3. V was trimmed by 0 bases and J by 1 base, leaving 10 bases between them. CDR1 is SGHRS, CDR2 YFSETQ, per germline. The CDR3 nucleotides read TGCGCCAGCAGCTTGGAGGGACATAATAACTATGGCTACACCTTC. This encodes CASSLEGHNNYGYTF.

This rearrangement joins TRBV6-2 or TRBV6-3 to TRBJ1-5; 9 bases match TRBD1. CDR1 and CDR2 (germline): MNHEY, SVGEGT. Losses at the gene ends were 5 bases for V and 0 bases for J; bases not matched to a gene: 2. The CDR3 length is 15 residues. For the CDR3, the DNA is TGTGCCAGCAGTGGGGACAGGGCTAGCAATCAGCCCCAGCATTTT. Amino acid sequence: CASSGDRASNQPQHF.

This rearrangement joins TRBV7-9 to TRBJ2-1; TRBD2 matches at 7 bases. The trim removed 4 bases at V and 15 bases at J, leaving 18 bases unmatched. In germline, CDR1 is SEHNR, CDR2 FQNEAQ (reference sequence). CDR3 length: 15 amino acids. The CDR3 DNA follows: TGTGCCAGCAGCTCATACCGGGACTATTCCCAACCCACGTTCTTC. It codes for CASSSYRDYSQPTFF.

The chain couples TRBV12-5 to TRBJ1-1; TRBD1 is a possible D gene (6 bases). There are 13 residues in the CDR3. Trimming left V 4 bases short and J 9 bases short, with 15 bases between. The V gene's germline CDR1 is LGHNT and CDR2 FRNRAP. The CDR3: CASGSVSGTKAFF. The CDR3 bases are TGTGCTAGTGGTTCCGTCTCCGGGACAAAAGCTTTCTTT. Together with reference TRBV12-5 and TRBJ1-1, the CDR3 gives the full variable domain: DARVTQTPRHKVTEMGQEVTMRCQPILGHNTVFWYRQTMMQGLELLAYFRNRAPLDDSGMPKDRFSAEMPDATLATLKIQPSEPRDSAVYFCASGSVSGTKAFFGQGTRLTVV.

The table lists this clone with a count of one. The J gene is TRBJ2-7, the V gene TRBV6-5; TRBD1 is a possible D gene (6 bases). The V gene's germline CDR1 is MNHEY and CDR2 SVGAGI. The CDR3 has 15 residues. Deletions cut 6 bases from V and 0 bases from J, with 15 bases between. The CDR3 loop reads CASSLNGQPSYEQYF. The CDR3 DNA follows: TGTGCCAGCAGCTTGAACGGACAGCCCTCCTACGAGCAGTACTTC.

The rearrangement uses TRBV9 and TRBJ2-1; D is ambiguous. The CDR3 extends over 15 amino acids. The V gene lost 0 bases and the J gene lost 0 bases, with 7 bases spanning the gap. Germline V gene lookup returns CDR1 SGDLS and CDR2 YYNGEE. This CDR3 is CASSVDSSSYNEQFF. CDR3 nucleotide sequence: TGTGCCAGCAGCGTAGATAGTAGCTCCTACAATGAGCAGTTCTTC.

V is TRBV7-8 and J is TRBJ2-7, with TRBD2 identical over 8 bases. Germline V gene sequence: CDR1 SGHVS, CDR2 FQNEAQ. V was pared by 5 bases and J by 0 bases, with 9 bases of the junction left unmatched. This CDR3 has 16 amino acids. The chain's CDR3 is CASSGPTSGDSYEQYF. The CDR3 nucleotides are TGTGCCAGCAGCGGACCAACTAGCGGCGACTCCTACGAGCAGTACTTC. The variable domain in full, completed from reference TRBV7-8 and TRBJ2-7, reads GAGVSQSPRYKVAKRGQDVALRCDPISGHVSLFWYQQALGQGPEFLTYFQNEAQLDKSGLPSDRFFAERPEGSVSTLKIQRTQQEDSAVYLCASSGPTSGDSYEQYFGPGTRLTVT.

The chain couples TRBV7-8 to TRBJ1-2; D unresolved. V was trimmed by 5 bases and J by 0 bases, leaving 13 bases between them. The CDR3 is 15 residues long. Germline V gene sequence: CDR1 SGHVS, CDR2 FQNEAQ. The CDR3 loop is CASSPRVGANYGYTF. The CDR3 DNA reads as TGTGCCAGCAGCCCTCGGGTGGGAGCTAACTATGGCTACACCTTC.

This chain connects TRBV7-9 to TRBJ2-7; 9 bases are shared with TRBD2. Germline CDR1 reads SEHNR; CDR2 reads FQNEAQ (reference sequence). After removal of 5 bases from V and 0 bases from J, the junction contained 17 bases not matched to a gene. The CDR3 runs 19 residues. CDR3 nucleotide sequence: TGTGCCAGCAGCCTTCCGGCGGGAGGGTCCCCACGGGGCTCCTACGAGCAGTACTTC. It translates to CASSLPAGGSPRGSYEQYF.

This clone has a single count. The J gene is TRBJ2-1, the V gene TRBV27; 9 positions match TRBD1. CDR3 length equals 15 residues. Germline CDR1 and CDR2: MNHEY and SMNVEV (reference sequence). The V segment lost 6 bases and the J segment 1 base; nucleotides outside the gene matches: 4. The CDR3 loop reads CASRTGQGSYNEQFF. CDR3 in DNA: TGTGCCAGCAGGACGGGACAGGGTTCCTACAATGAGCAGTTCTTC.

V and J are TRBV3-1 (or the pseudogene TRBV3-2) and TRBJ1-6; D is possibly TRBD1 (6 bases). V was pared by 1 base and J by 7 bases, with 17 bases between. This CDR3 is 17 amino acids long. Germline assignment: CDR1 LGHDT and CDR2 YNNKEL (reference sequence). The CDR3 DNA reads TGTGCCAGCAGCCAAGGAGGACAGACCGCGGGCAATTCACCCCTCCACTTT. The encoded protein is CASSQGGQTAGNSPLHF.

The rearrangement uses TRBV5-4 and TRBJ2-1, with D uncertain. V lost 0 bases, J lost 10 bases, and 5 bases lay in between. The length of the CDR3 is 11 residues. Germline values: CDR1 SGHNT, CDR2 YYREEE (reference sequence). CDR3: CASSLGREQFF. The CDR3 DNA reads TGTGCCAGCAGCTTGGGTAGAGAGCAGTTCTTC.

The chain is built from TRBV5-5 and TRBJ2-5, with D tentatively TRBD2 (7 bases). The CDR3 has 15 amino acids. Trimming took off 4 bases at V and 1 base at J, with 14 bases between the two ends. Looked up from germline, CDR1 is SGHKS and CDR2 is YYEKEE (reference sequence). Written as DNA, the CDR3 is TGTGCCAGCAGCCCGAGGGGGGGTATCCAAGAGACCCAGTACTTC. It is translated as CASSPRGGIQETQYF.

In its sample, this clone was seen once. The chain recombines TRBV3-1 (or the pseudogene TRBV3-2) with TRBJ2-2; D is possibly TRBD1 (6 bases). The CDR3 contains 16 residues. Germline loops: CDR1 LGHDT, CDR2 YNNKEL (reference sequence). The V end was cut by 2 bases, the J end by 5 bases, with 15 bases between. The CDR3 spells CASSQLGRRGTGELFF. For the CDR3, the DNA is TGTGCCAGCAGCCAATTAGGCAGAAGGGGGACCGGGGAGCTGTTTTTT.

V is TRBV19 and J is TRBJ2-2, with D tentatively TRBD1 (5 bases). Between the trimmed V and J ends, which lost 2 bases and 1 base, there was a span of 11 bases. Germline V lookup: CDR1 LNHDA, CDR2 SQIVND (reference sequence). The CDR3 is made up of 16 amino acids. The chain's CDR3 is CASSIRGRLNTGELFF. In DNA, the CDR3 is TGTGCCAGTAGTATAAGGGGAAGACTGAACACCGGGGAGCTGTTTTTT.

J is TRBJ2-7 and V is TRBV24-1, with a weak D call TRBD2 (5 bases). The CDR3 is 12 residues long. Germline-derived CDR1 and CDR2 are KGHDR and SFDVKD. For the CDR3, the DNA is TGTGCCACCAGTGAATGCGTTTGTTTGAGGGTTGTC. Protein sequence: CATSECVCLRVV.

The chain carries TRBV5-6 and TRBJ1-2; tentatively, D is TRBD1 (6 bases). The CDR3 contains 14 residues. Trimming cost V 4 bases and J 3 bases, with 13 bases left between them. Germline CDR1 SGHDT, CDR2 YYEEEE. This CDR3 is CASSVGQYHYGYTF. CDR3 in DNA: TGTGCCAGCAGCGTTGGACAGTACCACTATGGCTACACCTTC.

This chain connects TRBV19 to TRBJ1-3; 7 bases line up with TRBD1. Trimming cost V 3 bases and J 4 bases; bases outside gene matches: 12. Germline CDR1 reads LNHDA; CDR2 reads SQIVND (reference sequence). The CDR3 consists of 17 residues. CDR3 nucleotide sequence: TGTGCCAGTAGTATCAGGGGGGTAAAAATGGCCGGAAACACCATATATTTT. As protein: CASSIRGVKMAGNTIYF.

This chain joins TRBV6-5 and TRBJ1-2, with D perhaps matching TRBD1 (6 bases). CDR1 is MNHEY, CDR2 SVGAGI, per germline. The ends were cut back, 0 bases at V and 4 bases at J, with 12 bases in the middle. CDR3 length equals 15 residues. CDR3 protein: CASSYSQGLSYGYTF. CDR3 DNA: TGTGCCAGCAGTTACTCTCAGGGGTTAAGCTATGGCTACACCTTC.

J is TRBJ2-3 and V is TRBV19, with 7 positions matching TRBD2. Trimming at V came to 3 bases and at J to 6 bases, leaving 0 bases not matched to a gene. Germline V gene sequence: CDR1 LNHDA, CDR2 SQIVND (reference sequence). This CDR3 comprises 12 residues. The CDR3 bases are TGTGCCAGTAGTATCGGGGGGGATACGCAGTATTTT. Translated: CASSIGGDTQYF.

On this clone itself: In the same sample, other DNA sequences code for this CDR3. J is TRBJ2-7 and V is TRBV6-5; TRBD1 matches at 7 bases. The V and J ends lost 5 bases and 2 bases, in that order; junction bases with no gene match: 3. Germline CDR1 and CDR2: MNHEY and SVGAGI. The length of the CDR3 is 13 residues. The CDR3 spells CASSRDSAYEQYF. The CDR3 DNA sequence: TGTGCCAGCAGTCGGGACAGTGCCTACGAGCAGTACTTC.

The chain joins TRBV2 to TRBJ2-1; D may be TRBD2 (5 bases). The CDR3 loop spans 15 amino acids. V lost 7 bases to trimming and J lost 5 bases, with 18 bases between them. Looked up from germline, CDR1 is SNHLY and CDR2 is FYNNEI. The CDR3: CASNNPQRLHNEQFF. CDR3 sequence (DNA): TGTGCCAGCAACAACCCCCAGCGGCTACACAATGAGCAGTTCTTC.

The chain is built from TRBV5-1 and TRBJ1-2, with D unclear. The germline V gene encodes CDR1 SGHRS and CDR2 YFSETQ. V dropped 0 bases and J dropped 2 bases, with 8 bases sitting between them. CDR3 length equals 14 residues. CDR3 sequence reads: CASSLARGNYGYTF. DNA for the CDR3: TGCGCCAGCAGCTTGGCCAGAGGGAACTATGGCTACACCTTC.